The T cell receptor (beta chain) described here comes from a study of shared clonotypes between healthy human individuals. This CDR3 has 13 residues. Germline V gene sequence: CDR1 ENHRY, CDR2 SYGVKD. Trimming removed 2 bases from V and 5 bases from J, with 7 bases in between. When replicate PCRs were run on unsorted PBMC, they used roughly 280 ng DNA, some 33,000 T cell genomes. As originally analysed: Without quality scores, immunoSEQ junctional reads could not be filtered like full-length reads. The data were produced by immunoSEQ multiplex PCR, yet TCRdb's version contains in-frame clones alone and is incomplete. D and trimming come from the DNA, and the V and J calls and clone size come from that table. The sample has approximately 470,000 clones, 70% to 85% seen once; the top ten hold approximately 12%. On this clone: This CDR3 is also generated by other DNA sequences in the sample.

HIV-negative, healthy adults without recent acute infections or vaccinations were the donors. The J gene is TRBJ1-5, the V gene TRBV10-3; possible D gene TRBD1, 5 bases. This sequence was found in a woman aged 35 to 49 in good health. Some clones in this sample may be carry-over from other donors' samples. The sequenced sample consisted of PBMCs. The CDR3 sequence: CAISEIGDQPQHF. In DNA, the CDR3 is TGTGCCATCAGTGAGATAGGGGATCAGCCCCAGCATTTT.